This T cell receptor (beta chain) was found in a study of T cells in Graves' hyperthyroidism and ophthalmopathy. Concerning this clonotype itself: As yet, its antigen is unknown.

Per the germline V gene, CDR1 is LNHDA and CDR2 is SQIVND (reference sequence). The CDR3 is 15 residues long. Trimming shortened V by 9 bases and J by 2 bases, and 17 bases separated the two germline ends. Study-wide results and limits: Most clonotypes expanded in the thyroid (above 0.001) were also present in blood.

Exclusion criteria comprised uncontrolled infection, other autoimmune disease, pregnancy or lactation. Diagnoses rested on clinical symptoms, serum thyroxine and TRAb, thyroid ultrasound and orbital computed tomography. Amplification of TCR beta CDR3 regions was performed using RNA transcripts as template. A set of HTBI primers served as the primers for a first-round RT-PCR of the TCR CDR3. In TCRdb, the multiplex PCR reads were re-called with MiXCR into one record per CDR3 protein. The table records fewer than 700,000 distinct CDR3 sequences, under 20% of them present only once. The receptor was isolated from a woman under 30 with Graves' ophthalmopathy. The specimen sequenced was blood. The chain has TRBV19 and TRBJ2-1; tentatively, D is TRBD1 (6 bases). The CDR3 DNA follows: TGTGCCAGCCGCCAGGGGAAAATTGCCTACAATGAGCAGTTCTTC. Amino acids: CASRQGKIAYNEQFF.